A single sample gave rise to the 5 T cell receptor beta chains below, sequenced in a study of shared clonotypes between healthy human individuals. Libraries were prepared by immunoSEQ multiplex PCR; TCRdb keeps only in-frame clonotypes and omits some of them. The data show approximately 640,000 clones, about 90% seen once. Sequencing input: memory CD8+ T cells from PBMCs. Subset meaning: CD45RO+ cells pooled with CCR7-negative TemRA cells. These receptors all stem from a man between 18 and 35 years old in good health. Some clones in this sample may be carry-over from other donors' samples.

The V gene is TRBV29-1, the J gene TRBJ1-1, with D unresolved. Germline V lookup: CDR1 SQVTM, CDR2 ANQGSEA. With 5 bases removed from V and 0 bases from J, the gap between germline ends came to 4 bases. The CDR3 is 11 residues long. This CDR3 reads CSVRLNTEAFF. CDR3 coding DNA: TGCAGCGTTCGCTTGAACACTGAAGCTTTCTTT.

The chain joins TRBV11-3 to TRBJ1-3; D not certain. Germline V gene lookup returns CDR1 SGHNT and CDR2 YENEEA. The V end was cut by 5 bases, the J end by 3 bases, with 5 bases between. The CDR3 length is 12 residues. CDR3 loop: CASSPDGNTIYF. The CDR3 DNA reads TGTGCCAGCAGCCCGGATGGAAACACCATATATTTT.

Concerning this clone itself: The germline gene is not matched at one end of the junction; a read error may be the cause. This chain joins TRBV6-6 and TRBJ1-4, with D possibly being TRBD1 (6 bases). The CDR3 length is 11 residues. Germline CDR1 MNHNY, CDR2 SVGAGI (reference sequence). The DNA of the CDR3 is TGTGCCACCCATCAGGGGCCCCTCAAGTATTTT. As protein: CATHQGPLKYF.

This rearrangement joins TRBV7-8 to TRBJ2-2; 10 bases are shared with TRBD1. Germline lookup yields CDR1 SGHVS and CDR2 FQNEAQ. This CDR3 spans 17 amino acids. Trimming took 2 bases from V and 5 from J; bases not matched to a gene: 8. CDR3 protein: CASSLTRDRGGTGELFF. In nucleotides, the CDR3 is TGTGCCAGCAGCTTAACCCGGGACAGGGGAGGGACCGGGGAGCTGTTTTTT.

The V gene is TRBV9, the J gene TRBJ1-2; D might be TRBD1 (5 bases). Germline V gene sequence: CDR1 SGDLS, CDR2 YYNGEE. Deletions cut 5 bases from V and 8 bases from J, with 16 bases between. This CDR3 is built from 13 residues. The CDR3 DNA reads TGTGCCAGCAGTGGATCAGGGAAGTTGGGCTACACCTTC. Protein product: CASSGSGKLGYTF.